This entry lists 2 T cell receptor beta chains sequenced from one sample in a study of CD8 T cells in ankylosing spondylitis. Each CDR3 protein is one row after TCRdb ran MiXCR on the 5' RACE reads. The table lists 200,000 to 300,000 distinct CDR3 sequences, 7.5% to 9% of them singletons. What was sequenced was blood, either unsorted or a sorted T cell fraction (not recorded which). Receptors were obtained from a male donor with ankylosing spondylitis or in good health (not recorded which).

This clonotype has at least ten counts. This rearrangement joins TRBV24-1 to TRBJ1-5; the match to TRBD1 covers 12 bases. The ends lost 9 bases at V and 6 bases at J; junction bases unmatched: 5. The CDR3 loop spans 14 amino acids. Germline V gene data show CDR1 as KGHDR and CDR2 as SFDVKD. CDR3 loop: CATQGQGASQPQHF. The CDR3 DNA sequence: TGTGCCACCCAGGGACAGGGGGCGAGTCAGCCCCAGCATTTT.

This clonotype was counted ten times or more. The gene calls are TRBV9 and TRBJ1-2; maybe TRBD1 (5 bases). This CDR3 has 16 residues. Looked up from germline, CDR1 is SGDLS and CDR2 is YYNGEE. Trimming took 2 bases from V and 7 from J, leaving 21 bases between them. In DNA form, the CDR3 reads TGTGCCAGCAGCGTCGGGACGAGAGATTTAACGGGTGGCTACACCTTC. This encodes CASSVGTRDLTGGYTF.